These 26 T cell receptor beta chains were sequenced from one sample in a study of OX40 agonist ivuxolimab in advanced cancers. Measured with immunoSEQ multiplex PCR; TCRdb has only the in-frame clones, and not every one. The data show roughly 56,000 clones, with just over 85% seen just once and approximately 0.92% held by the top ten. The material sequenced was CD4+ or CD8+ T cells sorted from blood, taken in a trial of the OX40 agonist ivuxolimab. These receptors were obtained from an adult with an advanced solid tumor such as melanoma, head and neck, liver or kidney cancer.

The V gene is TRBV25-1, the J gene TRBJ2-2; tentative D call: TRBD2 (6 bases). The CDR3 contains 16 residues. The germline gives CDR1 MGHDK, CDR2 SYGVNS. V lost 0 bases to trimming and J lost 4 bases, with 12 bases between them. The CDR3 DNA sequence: TGTGCCAGCAGTGAATATGCGGGAAGAGGCACCGGGGAGCTGTTTTTT. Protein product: CASSEYAGRGTGELFF.

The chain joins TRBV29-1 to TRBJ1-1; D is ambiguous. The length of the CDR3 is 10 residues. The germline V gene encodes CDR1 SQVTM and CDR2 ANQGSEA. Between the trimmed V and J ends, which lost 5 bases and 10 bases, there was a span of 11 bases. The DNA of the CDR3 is TGCAGCGTTTCTCTGGAGGGAGCTTTCTTT. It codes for CSVSLEGAFF.

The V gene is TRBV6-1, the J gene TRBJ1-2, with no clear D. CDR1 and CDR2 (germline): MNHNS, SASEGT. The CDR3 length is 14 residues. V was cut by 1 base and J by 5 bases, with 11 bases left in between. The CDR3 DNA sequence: TGTGCCAGCAGTGAAGGGGTTTTGGTGTATGGCTACACCTTC. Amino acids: CASSEGVLVYGYTF.

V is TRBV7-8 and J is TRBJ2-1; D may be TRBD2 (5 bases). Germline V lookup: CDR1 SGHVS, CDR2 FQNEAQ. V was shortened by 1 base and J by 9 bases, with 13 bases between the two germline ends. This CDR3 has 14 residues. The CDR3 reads CASSLGLERGEQFF. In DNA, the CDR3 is TGTGCCAGCAGCTTAGGACTCGAACGGGGTGAGCAGTTCTTC.

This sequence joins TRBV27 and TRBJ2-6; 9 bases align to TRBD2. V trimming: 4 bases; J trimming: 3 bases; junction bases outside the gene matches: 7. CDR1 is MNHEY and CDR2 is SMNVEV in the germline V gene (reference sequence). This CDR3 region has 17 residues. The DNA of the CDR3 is TGTGCCAGCAGTTCGGTAGCGGGAGTGGGTGGGGCCAACGTCCTGACTTTC. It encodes CASSSVAGVGGANVLTF.

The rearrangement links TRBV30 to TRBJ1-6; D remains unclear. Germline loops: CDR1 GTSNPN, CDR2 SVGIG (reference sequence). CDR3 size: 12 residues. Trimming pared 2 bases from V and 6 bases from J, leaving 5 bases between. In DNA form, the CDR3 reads TGTGCCTGGAGTTTTATTAATTCACCCCTCCACTTT. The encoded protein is CAWSFINSPLHF.

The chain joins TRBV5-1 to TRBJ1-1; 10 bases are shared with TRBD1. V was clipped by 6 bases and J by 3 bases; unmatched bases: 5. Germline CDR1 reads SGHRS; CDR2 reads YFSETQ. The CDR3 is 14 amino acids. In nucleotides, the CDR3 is TGCGCCAGCATAAGGACAGGGGGGGACACTGAAGCTTTCTTT. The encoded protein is CASIRTGGDTEAFF.

CDR3: CASTFSYSNQPQHF. In nucleotides, the CDR3 is TGTGCCAGCACCTTTAGCTATAGCAATCAGCCCCAGCATTTT. The V call is TRBV28, the J call TRBJ1-5; D call uncertain. The CDR3 sequence is 14 residues long. Trimming took 7 bases from V and 0 from J, leaving 10 bases between them. Germline CDR1 MDHEN, CDR2 SYDVKM.

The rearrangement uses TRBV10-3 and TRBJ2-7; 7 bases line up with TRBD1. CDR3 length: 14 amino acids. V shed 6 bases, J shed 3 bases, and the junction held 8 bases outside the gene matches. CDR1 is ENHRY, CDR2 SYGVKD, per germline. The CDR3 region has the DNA TGTGCCATCAGGCCCGGGACAGACCTCTACGAGCAGTACTTC. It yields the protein CAIRPGTDLYEQYF.

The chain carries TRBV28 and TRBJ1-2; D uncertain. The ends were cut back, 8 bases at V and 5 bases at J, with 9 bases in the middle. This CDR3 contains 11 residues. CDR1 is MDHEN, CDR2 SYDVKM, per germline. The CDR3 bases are TGTGCCAGCCTCTCCAATTATGGCTACACCTTC. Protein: CASLSNYGYTF.

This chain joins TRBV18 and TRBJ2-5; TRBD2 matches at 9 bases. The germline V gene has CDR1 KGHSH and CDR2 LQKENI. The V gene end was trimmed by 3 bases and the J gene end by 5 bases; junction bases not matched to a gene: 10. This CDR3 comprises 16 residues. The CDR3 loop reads CASSPVVLAGQETQYF. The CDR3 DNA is TGTGCCAGCTCACCGGTTGTTCTAGCGGGGCAGGAGACCCAGTACTTC.

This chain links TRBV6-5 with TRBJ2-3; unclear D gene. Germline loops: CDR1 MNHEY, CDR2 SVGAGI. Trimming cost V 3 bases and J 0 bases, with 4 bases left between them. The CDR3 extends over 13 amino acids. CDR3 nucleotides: TGTGCCAGCAGTTATGTTAGCACAGATACGCAGTATTTT. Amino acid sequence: CASSYVSTDTQYF.

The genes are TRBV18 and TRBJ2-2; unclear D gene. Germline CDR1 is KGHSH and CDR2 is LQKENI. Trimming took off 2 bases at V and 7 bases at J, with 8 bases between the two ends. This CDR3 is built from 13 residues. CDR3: CASSPGLVGELFF. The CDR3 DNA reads TGTGCCAGCTCACCAGGCTTGGTCGGGGAGCTGTTTTTT.

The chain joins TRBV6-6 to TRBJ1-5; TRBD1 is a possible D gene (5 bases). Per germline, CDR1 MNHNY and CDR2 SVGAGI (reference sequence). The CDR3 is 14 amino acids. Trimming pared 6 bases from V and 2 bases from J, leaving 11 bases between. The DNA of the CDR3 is TGTGCCAGCAGCGCTGGGGCAGGCAATCAGCCCCAGCATTTT. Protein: CASSAGAGNQPQHF.

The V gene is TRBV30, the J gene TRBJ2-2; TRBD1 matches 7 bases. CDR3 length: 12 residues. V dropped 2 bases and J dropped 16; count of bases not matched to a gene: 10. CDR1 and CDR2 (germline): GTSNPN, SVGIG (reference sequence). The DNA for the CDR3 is TGTGCCTGGAGTCGCGGACAGGCTGGACGGTTTTTT. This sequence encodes CAWSRGQAGRFF.

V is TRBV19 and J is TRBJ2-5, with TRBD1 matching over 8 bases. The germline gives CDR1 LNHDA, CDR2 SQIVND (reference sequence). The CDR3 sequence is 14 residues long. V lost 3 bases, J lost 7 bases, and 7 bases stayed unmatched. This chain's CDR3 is CASSIGQGARTQYF. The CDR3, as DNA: TGTGCCAGTAGTATTGGTCAGGGGGCCCGGACCCAGTACTTC. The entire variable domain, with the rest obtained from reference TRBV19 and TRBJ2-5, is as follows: DGGITQSPKYLFRKEGQNVTLSCEQNLNHDAMYWYRQDPGQGLRLIYYSQIVNDFQKGDIAEGYSVSREKKESFPLTVTSAQKNPTAFYLCASSIGQGARTQYFGPGTRLLVL.

The CDR3 reads CASTGGGGGETQYF. CDR3 in DNA: TGTGCCAGCACTGGGGGCGGGGGTGGAGAGACCCAGTACTTC. The chain couples TRBV6-6 to TRBJ2-5, with D perhaps matching TRBD2 (7 bases). The length of the CDR3 is 14 residues. The ends were cut back, 7 bases at V and 4 bases at J, with 16 bases in the middle. CDR1 is MNHNY, CDR2 SVGAGI, per germline (reference sequence).

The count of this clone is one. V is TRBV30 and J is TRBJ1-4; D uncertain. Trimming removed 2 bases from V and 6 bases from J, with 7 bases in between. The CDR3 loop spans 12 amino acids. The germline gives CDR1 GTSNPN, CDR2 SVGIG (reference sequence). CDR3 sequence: CAWSYRDEKLFF. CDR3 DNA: TGTGCCTGGAGTTACCGGGATGAAAAACTGTTTTTT.

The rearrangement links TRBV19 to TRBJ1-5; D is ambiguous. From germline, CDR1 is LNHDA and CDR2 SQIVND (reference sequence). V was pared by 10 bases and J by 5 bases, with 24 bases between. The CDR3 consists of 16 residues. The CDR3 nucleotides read TGTGCCACCAATCTCCGGACCAAGGGATGGGATCAGCCCCAGCATTTT. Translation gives CATNLRTKGWDQPQHF.

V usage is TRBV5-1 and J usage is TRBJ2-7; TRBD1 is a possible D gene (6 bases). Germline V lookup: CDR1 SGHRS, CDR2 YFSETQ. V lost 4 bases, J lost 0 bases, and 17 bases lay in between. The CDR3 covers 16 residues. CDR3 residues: CASSGGQYLSSYEQYF. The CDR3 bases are TGCGCCAGCAGCGGAGGACAGTACCTGAGCTCCTACGAGCAGTACTTC.

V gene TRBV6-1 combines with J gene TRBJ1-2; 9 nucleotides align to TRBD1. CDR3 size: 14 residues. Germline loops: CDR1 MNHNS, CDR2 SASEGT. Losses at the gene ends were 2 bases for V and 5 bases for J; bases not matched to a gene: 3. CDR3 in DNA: TGTGCCAGCAGTGAACGGGGACAGGGATATGGCTACACCTTC. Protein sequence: CASSERGQGYGYTF.

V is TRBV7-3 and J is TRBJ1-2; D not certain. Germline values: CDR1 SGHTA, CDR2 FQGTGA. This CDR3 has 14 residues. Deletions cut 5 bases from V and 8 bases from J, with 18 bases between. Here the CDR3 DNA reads TGTGCCAGCAGCCCCACTCCCGGGGAAGTGGGCTACACCTTC. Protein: CASSPTPGEVGYTF.

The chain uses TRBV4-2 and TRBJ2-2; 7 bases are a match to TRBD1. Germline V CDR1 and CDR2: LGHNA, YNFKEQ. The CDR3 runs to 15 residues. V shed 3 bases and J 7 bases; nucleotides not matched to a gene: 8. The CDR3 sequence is CASSQEITGVGELFF. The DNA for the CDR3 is TGTGCCAGCAGCCAGGAGATAACAGGGGTCGGGGAGCTGTTTTTT.

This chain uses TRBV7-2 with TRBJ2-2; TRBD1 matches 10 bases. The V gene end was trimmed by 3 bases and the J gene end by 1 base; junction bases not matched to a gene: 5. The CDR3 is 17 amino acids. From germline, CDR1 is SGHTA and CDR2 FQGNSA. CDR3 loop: CASSLTGGSRNTGELFF. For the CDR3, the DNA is TGTGCCAGCAGCTTGACAGGGGGCTCACGGAACACCGGGGAGCTGTTTTTT.

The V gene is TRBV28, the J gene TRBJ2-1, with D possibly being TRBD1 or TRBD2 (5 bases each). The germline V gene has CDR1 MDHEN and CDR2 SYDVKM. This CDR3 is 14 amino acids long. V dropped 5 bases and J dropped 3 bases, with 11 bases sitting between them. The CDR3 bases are TGTGCCAGCAGTCGGGGCCTCGGCTACAATGAGCAGTTCTTC. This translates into CASSRGLGYNEQFF.

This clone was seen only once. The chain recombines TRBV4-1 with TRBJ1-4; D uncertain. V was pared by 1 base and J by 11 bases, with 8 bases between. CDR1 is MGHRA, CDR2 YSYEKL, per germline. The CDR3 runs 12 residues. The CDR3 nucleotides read TGCGCCAGCAGCCAAGTAAATGCGAAACTGTTTTTT. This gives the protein CASSQVNAKLFF.